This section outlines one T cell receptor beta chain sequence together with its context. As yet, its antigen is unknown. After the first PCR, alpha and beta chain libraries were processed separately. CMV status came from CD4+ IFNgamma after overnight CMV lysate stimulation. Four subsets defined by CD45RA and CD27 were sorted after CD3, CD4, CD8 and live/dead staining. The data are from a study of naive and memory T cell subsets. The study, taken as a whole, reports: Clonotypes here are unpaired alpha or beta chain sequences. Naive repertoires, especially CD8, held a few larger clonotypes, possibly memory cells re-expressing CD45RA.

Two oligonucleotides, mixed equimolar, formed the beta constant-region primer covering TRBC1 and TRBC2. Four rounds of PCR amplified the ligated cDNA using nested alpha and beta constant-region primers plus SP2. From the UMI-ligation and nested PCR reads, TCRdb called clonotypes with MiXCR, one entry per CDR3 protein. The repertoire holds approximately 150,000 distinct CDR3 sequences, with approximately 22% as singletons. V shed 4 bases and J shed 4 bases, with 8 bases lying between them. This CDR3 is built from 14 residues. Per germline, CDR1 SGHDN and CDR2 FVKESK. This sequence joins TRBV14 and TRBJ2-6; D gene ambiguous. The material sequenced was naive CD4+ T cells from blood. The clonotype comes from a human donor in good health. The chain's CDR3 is CASSRSLGANVLTF. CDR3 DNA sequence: TGTGCCAGCAGCCGGAGTCTCGGGGCCAACGTCCTGACTTTC.